This T cell receptor (beta chain) stems from a study of spatial heterogeneity in lung cancer. Time point defined: sample taken at primary tumor resection. The 65 or so donors had untreated early-stage non-small cell lung cancer. Researchers sequenced whole RNA taken from tumor, nontumor lung or frozen PBMC without sorting. The CDR3 sequence is 15 residues long. Trimming removed 7 bases from V and 4 bases from J, with 16 bases in between. TCRdb re-analysed the 5' RACE reads in MiXCR, keeping a single row per CDR3 protein. The sample shows 35,000 to 55,000 distinct CDR3 sequences, 6.8% of them seen only once. This clonotype was detected many times.

The TCR originated in a female donor with early-stage non-small cell lung cancer. The sample was PBMCs, taken at surgery. The rearrangement uses TRBV12-3 or TRBV12-4 and TRBJ2-2, with D possibly TRBD1 on 6 matching bases. DNA of the CDR3: TGTGCCAGCATAGGACAGTTCCCGGTCACCGGGGAGCTGTTTTTT. It translates to CASIGQFPVTGELFF.